This T cell receptor (beta chain) was captured by sequencing in a study of CD8 T cells in Susac syndrome. This clonotype was seen only once. J gave up 4 bases and V 0 bases, and 9 bases lay outside the gene matches. The CDR3 contains 16 residues. Per the germline V gene, CDR1 is SGHRS and CDR2 is YFSETQ. The TEMRA cells underwent FACS enrichment, while the CD8+ and CD4+ T cells underwent negative isolation. The authors reverse transcribed roughly 0.5 to 1 ug RNA with random hexamers. TCRdb re-derived calls from the immunoSEQ multiplex PCR reads in MiXCR, one entry per CDR3 protein. The table has roughly 170,000 distinct CDR3 sequences, approximately 95% seen once.

The clonotype comes from a human donor with multiple sclerosis. This chain uses TRBV5-1 with TRBJ2-5; 7 nucleotides agree with TRBD1. What was sequenced was CD4+ T cells from PBMCs. The CDR3 DNA reads as TGCGCCAGCAGCTTGGTGGACAGGACTCAAGGAGAGACCCAGTACTTC. It translates to CASSLVDRTQGETQYF.